This TCR beta chain was observed in a study of control samples from healthy donors and cancer patients. Using immunoSEQ multiplex PCR, the repertoire was profiled, and TCRdb retains in-frame clones only, with some absent. The sample yields around 110,000 clones, approximately 90% seen once. Germline-derived CDR1 and CDR2 are SGHDT and YYEEEE. V gave up 4 bases and J gave up 4 bases; unmatched junction bases: 11. The CDR3 spans 16 residues. The TCR comes from a woman in her 70s in good health. The rearrangement uses TRBV5-6 and TRBJ1-2, with 9 bases fitting TRBD1. Sequencing was done on a sample of blood. The CDR3 sequence is CASSRDRAHVIYGYTF. CDR3 nucleotide sequence: TGTGCCAGCAGCCGGGACAGGGCCCATGTAATCTATGGCTACACCTTC.